Following are 32 T cell receptor beta chains from one sample sequenced in a study of OX40 agonist ivuxolimab in advanced cancers. Some clones are missing from TCRdb's copy, which holds only in-frame ones; the method was immunoSEQ multiplex PCR. The table has 65,000 to 80,000 clones, nearly 95% seen once. Here the sequenced sample was CD4+ or CD8+ T cells sorted from blood, taken in a trial of the OX40 agonist ivuxolimab. These receptors all come from an adult with an advanced solid tumor such as melanoma, head and neck, liver or kidney cancer.

This sequence joins TRBV6-5 and TRBJ1-1, with D unclear. The CDR3 runs 15 residues. The V end lost 2 bases, the J end lost 4 bases, and 14 bases lay between the germline ends. Per the germline V gene, CDR1 is MNHEY and CDR2 is SVGAGI. The CDR3 spells CASSYGSWAATEAFF. Written as DNA, the CDR3 is TGTGCCAGCAGTTACGGCTCTTGGGCAGCCACTGAAGCTTTCTTT.

V and J are TRBV10-3 and TRBJ2-1; 14 bases line up with TRBD2. Germline V lookup: CDR1 ENHRY, CDR2 SYGVKD. V gave up 6 bases and J gave up 6 bases; unmatched junction bases: 7. This CDR3 has 16 amino acids. The CDR3 region has the DNA TGTGCCATCAGCCCGACTAGCGGGGGGGAACCCAATGAGCAGTTCTTC. The encoded protein is CAISPTSGGEPNEQFF.

This chain uses TRBV19 with TRBJ2-7, with TRBD1 matching 7 bases. CDR3 length equals 15 residues. Losses at the gene ends were 1 base for V and 2 bases for J; bases not matched to a gene: 5. The V gene's germline CDR1 is LNHDA and CDR2 SQIVND (reference sequence). In nucleotides, the CDR3 is TGTGCCAGTAGTATAGGACAGGGACCAGCCTACGAGCAGTACTTC. Protein product: CASSIGQGPAYEQYF.

The chain links TRBV11-3 to TRBJ1-2, with D possibly being TRBD1 (5 bases). Trimming shortened V by 6 bases and J by 12 bases, and 14 bases separated the two germline ends. Germline V lookup: CDR1 SGHNT, CDR2 YENEEA. This CDR3 is 11 amino acids long. CDR3 sequence: CASRQIRTHTF. In nucleotides, the CDR3 is TGTGCCAGCAGACAGATCCGGACACACACCTTC.

The V and J genes are TRBV11-2 and TRBJ2-7, with no clear D. Per the germline V gene, CDR1 is SGHAT and CDR2 is FQNNGV. The CDR3 sequence is 15 residues long. V was pared by 0 bases and J by 0 bases, with 9 bases between. The CDR3 DNA sequence: TGTGCCAGCAGCTTAGATCATCCAGGCTCCTACGAGCAGTACTTC. It translates to CASSLDHPGSYEQYF.

V gene TRBV5-1 combines with J gene TRBJ2-7; TRBD1 matches at 9 bases. V was pared by 4 bases and J by 6 bases, with 11 bases of the junction left unmatched. The CDR3 has 15 residues. Germline CDR1 SGHRS, CDR2 YFSETQ. The CDR3 DNA is TGCGCCAGCAGCGAATTCGGGACAGGGTCGCTCGAGCAGTACTTC. Translating it yields CASSEFGTGSLEQYF. The full variable domain, in which reference TRBV5-1 and TRBJ2-7 provide the parts outside the CDR3, is KAGVTQTPRYLIKTRGQQVTLSCSPISGHRSVSWYQQTPGQGLQFLFEYFSETQRNKGNFPGRFSGRQFSNSRSEMNVSTLELGDSALYLCASSEFGTGSLEQYFGPGTRLTVT.

This sequence joins TRBV13 and TRBJ2-7; D remains unclear. The CDR3 loop spans 14 amino acids. V lost 5 bases and J 2 bases, leaving 13 bases between the germline ends. CDR1 and CDR2 (germline): PRHDT, FYEKMQ (reference sequence). CDR3 amino acids: CASSPNPVAYEQYF. CDR3 coding DNA: TGTGCCAGCAGCCCCAACCCGGTGGCCTACGAGCAGTACTTC.

The chain couples TRBV19 to TRBJ1-6; tentative D call: TRBD1 (6 bases). In germline, CDR1 is LNHDA, CDR2 SQIVND (reference sequence). The CDR3 consists of 17 residues. V lost 7 bases, J lost 9 bases, and 25 bases lay in between. This CDR3 reads CASIWSHARDIPSPLHF. The CDR3 coding sequence is TGTGCCAGTATTTGGAGCCACGCCAGGGACATACCTTCACCCCTCCACTTT. The entire variable domain, with the rest obtained from reference TRBV19 and TRBJ1-6, is as follows: DGGITQSPKYLFRKEGQNVTLSCEQNLNHDAMYWYRQDPGQGLRLIYYSQIVNDFQKGDIAEGYSVSREKKESFPLTVTSAQKNPTAFYLCASIWSHARDIPSPLHFGNGTRLTVT.

This clone is a singleton in its sample. The chain is built from TRBV9 and TRBJ1-3; 8 bases match TRBD1. J was trimmed by 5 bases and V by 0 bases; bases with no gene match: 10. This CDR3 region has 17 residues. Germline CDR1 is SGDLS and CDR2 is YYNGEE. The chain's CDR3 is CASSVEGGTGGRNTIYF. Here the CDR3 DNA reads TGTGCCAGCAGCGTAGAAGGTGGGACAGGTGGCCGAAACACCATATATTTT.

This chain joins TRBV6-5 and TRBJ2-1; 7 bases line up with TRBD2. Germline-derived CDR1 and CDR2 are MNHEY and SVGAGI. Trimming took 7 bases from V and 2 from J; bases not matched to a gene: 8. CDR3 length: 15 amino acids. The CDR3 DNA follows: TGTGCCAGCATGGGGGGGAGCGGCGCCTACAATGAGCAGTTCTTC. Protein sequence: CASMGGSGAYNEQFF.

This sequence joins TRBV11-3 and TRBJ2-1; no reliable D call. The CDR3 contains 12 residues. V lost 3 bases to trimming and J lost 5 bases, with 5 bases between them. CDR1 is SGHNT, CDR2 YENEEA, per germline. The CDR3 DNA sequence: TGTGCCAGCAGCTTGGATGACAATGAGCAGTTCTTC. This codes for CASSLDDNEQFF.

CDR3 residues: CASYGYTF. CDR3 DNA sequence: TGTGCCTCCTATGGCTACACCTTC. The chain uses TRBV30 and TRBJ1-2; D remains ambiguous. Germline CDR1 GTSNPN, CDR2 SVGIG (reference sequence). The CDR3 extends over 8 amino acids. V was trimmed by 7 bases and J by 4 bases, leaving 1 base between them.

This rearrangement joins TRBV15 to TRBJ1-5; no firm D call. CDR3 length: 14 residues. CDR1 is LNHNV and CDR2 is YYDKDF in the germline V gene (reference sequence). Trimming removed 2 bases from V and 6 bases from J, with 11 bases in between. CDR3 in amino acids: CATSRSQRGQPQHF. The CDR3 region has the DNA TGTGCCACCAGCAGATCGCAGCGGGGTCAGCCCCAGCATTTT.

The J gene is TRBJ1-2, the V gene TRBV27; 10 nucleotides line up with TRBD1. The CDR3 loop spans 14 amino acids. Unmatched junction bases numbered 5, after V lost 6 bases and J lost 4 bases. The V gene's germline CDR1 is MNHEY and CDR2 SMNVEV (reference sequence). The CDR3: CASSSGTGVYGYTF. The CDR3 bases are TGTGCCAGCAGCTCCGGGACAGGGGTCTATGGCTACACCTTC.

The V and J genes are TRBV27 and TRBJ2-2, with D perhaps matching TRBD1 or TRBD2 (5 bases each). Germline CDR1 reads MNHEY; CDR2 reads SMNVEV (reference sequence). V gave up 7 bases and J gave up 4 bases, with 19 bases separating them. The CDR3 runs 16 residues. In DNA form, the CDR3 reads TGTGCCAGCACCCTACGTGGGGACGTAACCACCGGGGAGCTGTTTTTT. Amino acid sequence: CASTLRGDVTTGELFF.

The V gene is TRBV30, the J gene TRBJ2-1, with D tentatively TRBD1 (5 bases). Trimming removed 2 bases at V and 0 bases at J, with 11 bases between. Germline loops: CDR1 GTSNPN, CDR2 SVGIG (reference sequence). CDR3 length: 15 amino acids. In nucleotides, the CDR3 is TGTGCCTGGAGTTTCGGACATGGCTCCTACAATGAGCAGTTCTTC. Protein: CAWSFGHGSYNEQFF.

A remark on this clone: The sample contains more than one DNA sequence encoding this CDR3. V gene TRBV14 combines with J gene TRBJ1-1; D not resolved. V gave up 4 bases and J gave up 8 bases, with 17 bases separating them. The CDR3 covers 14 residues. CDR1 is SGHDN, CDR2 FVKESK, per germline. CDR3 residues: CASSPSGGPEEAFF. As DNA, the CDR3 is TGTGCCAGCAGCCCCTCGGGTGGGCCGGAGGAAGCTTTCTTT.

The chain links TRBV13 to TRBJ2-1; D unresolved. In germline, CDR1 is PRHDT, CDR2 FYEKMQ (reference sequence). V was pared by 5 bases and J by 10 bases, with 12 bases between. The CDR3 runs to 12 residues. DNA for the CDR3: TGTGCCAGCAGCCTAACTACCCCGGAGCAGTTCTTC. Its translation: CASSLTTPEQFF.

This chain uses TRBV7-2 with TRBJ2-3, with D unresolved. Per germline, CDR1 SGHTA and CDR2 FQGNSA. The V end was cut by 8 bases, the J end by 0 bases, with 12 bases between. This CDR3 has 14 residues. CDR3 loop: CASGTQASTDTQYF. CDR3 sequence (DNA): TGTGCCAGCGGTACACAAGCTAGCACAGATACGCAGTATTTT. Full variable domain (remainder filled in from reference TRBV7-2 and TRBJ2-3): GAGVSQSPSNKVTEKGKDVELRCDPISGHTALYWYRQSLGQGLEFLIYFQGNSAPDKSGLPSDRFSAERTGGSVSTLTIQRTQQEDSAVYLCASGTQASTDTQYFGPGTRLTVL.

The table lists this clone with a few counts. The chain recombines TRBV19 with TRBJ1-2, with D tentatively TRBD1 (6 bases). Germline lookup yields CDR1 LNHDA and CDR2 SQIVND (reference sequence). The length of the CDR3 is 14 residues. V was trimmed by 3 bases and J by 2 bases, leaving 10 bases between them. The CDR3 loop reads CASSIPQGNYGYTF. Here the CDR3 DNA reads TGTGCCAGTAGTATTCCCCAGGGGAACTATGGCTACACCTTC.

This clone was seen only once. For the CDR3, the DNA is TGTGCCAGCAGCTTAGTTCTTTACGAGCAGTACTTC. It yields the protein CASSLVLYEQYF. The chain carries TRBV11-1 and TRBJ2-7; D gene ambiguous. Germline-derived CDR1 and CDR2 are SGHAT and FQDESV (reference sequence). The CDR3 is 12 amino acids. V shed 1 base and J shed 4 bases, with 5 bases lying between them.

This chain connects TRBV5-6 to TRBJ2-7, with TRBD1 matching over 7 bases. The CDR3 is made up of 16 amino acids. The trim removed 1 base at V and 0 bases at J, leaving 7 bases unmatched. The germline V gene has CDR1 SGHDT and CDR2 YYEEEE. CDR3 loop: CASSLWTGDLSYEQYF. The CDR3 DNA is TGTGCCAGCAGCTTGTGGACAGGAGACCTCTCCTACGAGCAGTACTTC.

V is TRBV15 and J is TRBJ1-1; the D is unclear. The V gene's germline CDR1 is LNHNV and CDR2 YYDKDF (reference sequence). The CDR3 contains 15 residues. V gave up 2 bases and J gave up 0 bases, with 10 bases separating them. The CDR3 loop is CATSRQPDMNTEAFF. In DNA, the CDR3 is TGTGCCACCAGCAGACAGCCGGATATGAACACTGAAGCTTTCTTT.

This clone came up a few times. CDR3 coding DNA: TGCAGCGTTAGGGGGACTAGCGGGTCCTACGAGCAGTACTTC. Protein sequence: CSVRGTSGSYEQYF. This rearrangement joins TRBV29-1 to TRBJ2-7; 12 bases agree with TRBD2. The germline V gene encodes CDR1 SQVTM and CDR2 ANQGSEA. V gave up 5 bases and J gave up 1 base; unmatched junction bases: 3. The CDR3 totals 14 residues.

The chain has TRBV19 and TRBJ2-2; TRBD2 is a possible D gene (5 bases). Trimming took 1 base from V and 7 from J, leaving 10 bases between them. The CDR3 is made up of 14 amino acids. Per germline, CDR1 LNHDA and CDR2 SQIVND (reference sequence). CDR3 nucleotide sequence: TGTGCCAGTAGTATAGGTCCCCGGGGCGGGGAGCTGTTTTTT. It is translated as CASSIGPRGGELFF. Using reference TRBV19 and TRBJ2-2 for the parts outside the CDR3, the full variable domain is DGGITQSPKYLFRKEGQNVTLSCEQNLNHDAMYWYRQDPGQGLRLIYYSQIVNDFQKGDIAEGYSVSREKKESFPLTVTSAQKNPTAFYLCASSIGPRGGELFFGEGSRLTVL.

This chain links TRBV9 with TRBJ2-2; D possibly corresponds to TRBD2 (7 bases). Deletions cut 3 bases from V and 1 base from J, with 13 bases between. Looked up from germline, CDR1 is SGDLS and CDR2 is YYNGEE. The CDR3 is 16 amino acids. The CDR3 region has the DNA TGTGCCAGCAGCGGGGGGCTAGCGGTGAACACCGGGGAGCTGTTTTTT. Its translation: CASSGGLAVNTGELFF.

This clone was counted between two and nine times. The V and J genes are TRBV29-1 and TRBJ1-1, with D unresolved. CDR3 length: 12 residues. The V and J ends lost 5 bases and 0 bases respectively, with 7 bases between them. Germline CDR1 is SQVTM and CDR2 is ANQGSEA. CDR3 amino acids: CSVWGLNTEAFF. The CDR3 DNA reads as TGCAGCGTTTGGGGATTGAACACTGAAGCTTTCTTT.

Points on this clone: Other DNA sequences in the sample encode the same CDR3. The V gene is TRBV7-7, the J gene TRBJ2-5; TRBD2 matches at 12 bases. The CDR3 is 15 amino acids. Looked up from germline, CDR1 is SSHAT and CDR2 is FNYEAQ (reference sequence). V gave up 5 bases and J gave up 5 bases; unmatched junction bases: 6. As DNA, the CDR3 is TGTGCCAGCAGCACGGGACTAGCGGGCGCTGAGACCCAGTACTTC. Protein product: CASSTGLAGAETQYF. Full variable domain (rest looked up from reference TRBV7-7 and TRBJ2-5): GAGVSQSPRYKVTKRGQDVTLRCDPISSHATLYWYQQALGQGPEFLTYFNYEAQPDKSGLPSDRFSAERPEGSISTLTIQRTEQRDSAMYRCASSTGLAGAETQYFGPGTRLLVL.

The J gene is TRBJ1-5, the V gene TRBV5-6, with 7 bases lining up with TRBD1. Germline V CDR1 and CDR2: SGHDT, YYEEEE. The V gene end was trimmed by 4 bases and the J gene end by 11 bases; junction bases not matched to a gene: 15. The length of the CDR3 is 15 residues. This CDR3 reads CASSMGTGDLGSQHF. The CDR3 nucleotides read TGTGCCAGCAGCATGGGAACAGGGGACCTTGGATCCCAGCATTTT. Full variable domain (missing parts from reference TRBV5-6 and TRBJ1-5): DAGVTQSPTHLIKTRGQQVTLRCSPKSGHDTVSWYQQALGQGPQFIFQYYEEEERQRGNFPDRFSGHQFPNYSSELNVNALLLGDSALYLCASSMGTGDLGSQHFGDGTRLSIL.

This sequence joins TRBV5-6 and TRBJ1-5, with D possibly being TRBD1 (5 bases). V gave up 1 base and J gave up 4 bases, with 9 bases separating them. Germline CDR1 is SGHDT and CDR2 is YYEEEE. CDR3 size: 14 residues. Here the CDR3 DNA reads TGTGCCAGCAGCTTGTGGGGGGGAAATCAGCCCCAGCATTTT. Its translation is CASSLWGGNQPQHF.

This chain joins TRBV30 and TRBJ1-1; no reliable D call. This CDR3 has 15 residues. Per germline, CDR1 GTSNPN and CDR2 SVGIG (reference sequence). Deletions cut 1 base from V and 1 base from J, with 13 bases between. The DNA for the CDR3 is TGTGCCTGGAGTGCCCCCATCCGTGAGAACACTGAAGCTTTCTTT. This encodes CAWSAPIRENTEAFF.

The chain carries TRBV6-6 and TRBJ2-6, with 8 bases fitting TRBD1. J lost 2 bases, V lost 8 bases, and 2 bases had no gene match. The CDR3 runs to 14 residues. Germline V gene sequence: CDR1 MNHNY, CDR2 SVGAGI (reference sequence). The CDR3 is CASLTGAGANVLTF. The CDR3, as DNA: TGTGCCAGCCTGACAGGGGCTGGGGCCAACGTCCTGACTTTC.